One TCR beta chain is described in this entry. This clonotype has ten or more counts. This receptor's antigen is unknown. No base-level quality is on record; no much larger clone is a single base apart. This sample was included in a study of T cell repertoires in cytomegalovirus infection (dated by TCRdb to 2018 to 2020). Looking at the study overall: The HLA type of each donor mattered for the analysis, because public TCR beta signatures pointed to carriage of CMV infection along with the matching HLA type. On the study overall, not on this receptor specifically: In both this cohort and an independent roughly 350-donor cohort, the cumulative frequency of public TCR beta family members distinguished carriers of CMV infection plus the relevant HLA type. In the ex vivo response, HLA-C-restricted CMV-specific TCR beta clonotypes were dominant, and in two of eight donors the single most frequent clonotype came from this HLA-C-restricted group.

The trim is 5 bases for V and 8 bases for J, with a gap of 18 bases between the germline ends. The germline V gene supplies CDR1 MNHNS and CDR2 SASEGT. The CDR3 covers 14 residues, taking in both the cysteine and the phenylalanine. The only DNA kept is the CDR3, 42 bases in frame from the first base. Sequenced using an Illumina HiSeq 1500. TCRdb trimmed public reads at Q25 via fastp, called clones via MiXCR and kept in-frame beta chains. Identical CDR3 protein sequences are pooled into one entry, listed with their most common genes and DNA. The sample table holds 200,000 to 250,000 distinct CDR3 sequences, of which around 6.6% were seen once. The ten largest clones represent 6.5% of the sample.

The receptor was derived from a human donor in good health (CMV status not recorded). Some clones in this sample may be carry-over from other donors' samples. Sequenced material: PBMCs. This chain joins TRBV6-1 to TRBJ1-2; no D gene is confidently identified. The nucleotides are TGTGCCAGCAGTCACCCTCAGCTTCTGGGGGGCTACACCTTC. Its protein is CASSHPQLLGGYTF.